The 32 T cell receptor beta chains given below trace back to one sample, sequenced in a study of blood T cells in healthy people across ages. It was with a sample-barcoded 5' primer and a J-beta primer mix that a second PCR of roughly 7 to 12 cycles was run. Via MiXCR, TCRdb re-called the 5' RACE reads, giving one row per CDR3 protein. Of hundreds of thousands of distinct CDR3 sequences in the sample, about 45% were seen once. The sample consisted of blood. These receptor sequences come from a man at least 80 years old in good health.

This clonotype was found a few times. This chain uses TRBV5-1 with TRBJ1-6; D is unclear. The V end was cut by 5 bases, the J end by 0 bases, with 15 bases between. Germline V gene lookup returns CDR1 SGHRS and CDR2 YFSETQ. This CDR3 has 17 residues. The CDR3 region has the DNA TGCGCCAGCAGGGTCCAGGCGAGTCCCTCCTATAATTCACCCCTCCACTTT. Encoded protein: CASRVQASPSYNSPLHF.

This rearrangement joins TRBV6-2 or TRBV6-3 to TRBJ2-6, with 7 bases matching TRBD1. This CDR3 comprises 16 residues. CDR1 and CDR2 from the germline V gene are MNHEY and SVGEGT. Trimming took 6 bases from V and 0 from J; bases not matched to a gene: 5. CDR3 loop: CASRRQGSSGANVLTF. The CDR3, as DNA: TGTGCCAGCAGACGACAGGGAAGCTCTGGGGCCAACGTCCTGACTTTC.

This clonotype was detected many times. This sequence joins TRBV7-8 and TRBJ1-4; maybe TRBD1 (5 bases). Germline V gene data show CDR1 as SGHVS and CDR2 as FQNEAQ. Deletions cut 0 bases from V and 3 bases from J, with 20 bases between. The CDR3 consists of 19 residues. The CDR3 loop is CASSLAAGMPEAANEKLFF. The CDR3 nucleotides are TGTGCCAGCAGCTTAGCGGCAGGGATGCCGGAGGCGGCTAATGAAAAACTGTTTTTT.

This clonotype was recorded a few times. The rearrangement uses TRBV9 and TRBJ2-5, with 9 bases matching TRBD1. The closer fit of TRBJ2-7 to the DNA end suggests the J call may be wrong. This CDR3 contains 14 residues. Germline CDR1 reads SGDLS; CDR2 reads YYNGEE. CDR3 region: CASSPGQGRDEQYF. CDR3 coding DNA: TGTGCCAGCAGCCCCGGACAGGGGAGAGACGAGCAGTACTTC.

The chain recombines TRBV20-1 with TRBJ2-5; D is ambiguous. Germline CDR1 DFQATT, CDR2 SNEGSKA (reference sequence). V lost 3 bases, J lost 0 bases, and 8 bases lay in between. The CDR3 contains 13 residues. The CDR3 sequence is CSASTGYQETQYF. The CDR3 DNA is TGCAGTGCTAGTACCGGGTACCAAGAGACCCAGTACTTC.

This clonotype occurred a few times. The DNA for the CDR3 is TGTGCCATCAACTACCAACTAGCGGGAGAGGGAGGTGAACAGTACTTC. Its protein is CAINYQLAGEGGEQYF. V gene TRBV10-3 combines with J gene TRBJ2-7, with 11 bases that match TRBD2. The germline V gene has CDR1 ENHRY and CDR2 SYGVKD. The V segment lost 7 bases and the J segment 10 bases; nucleotides outside the gene matches: 18. The CDR3 is 16 residues long.

The chain links TRBV20-1 to TRBJ2-7; 9 positions match TRBD2. The CDR3 is made up of 17 amino acids. V lost 0 bases, J lost 7 bases, and 16 bases stayed unmatched. Germline V gene lookup returns CDR1 DFQATT and CDR2 SNEGSKA (reference sequence). CDR3 nucleotides: TGCAGTGCTAGAGATCCCCAAGCGGGGACTAGCCACAATGAGCAGTACTTC. It specifies CSARDPQAGTSHNEQYF.

The chain links TRBV28 to TRBJ2-3; TRBD2 matches at 8 bases. V trimming: 6 bases; J trimming: 0 bases; junction bases outside the gene matches: 5. Germline-derived CDR1 and CDR2 are MDHEN and SYDVKM. This CDR3 comprises 15 residues. The CDR3 protein is CASSLLAESTDTQYF. CDR3 in DNA: TGTGCCAGCAGCTTACTAGCGGAGAGCACAGATACGCAGTATTTT.

The chain combines TRBV5-4 with TRBJ2-5; 13 bases agree with TRBD2. Germline assignment: CDR1 SGHNT and CDR2 YYREEE (reference sequence). The CDR3 sequence is 16 residues long. V shed 3 bases, J shed 4 bases, and the junction held 6 bases outside the gene matches. The CDR3: CASSSRTSGSPETQYF. The DNA for the CDR3 is TGTGCCAGCAGCTCGAGGACTAGCGGGAGCCCAGAGACCCAGTACTTC.

The rearrangement joins TRBV29-1 to TRBJ1-1; 8 positions match TRBD1. Germline lookup yields CDR1 SQVTM and CDR2 ANQGSEA. The CDR3 totals 12 residues. V was pared by 6 bases and J by 1 base, with 1 base of the junction left unmatched. The CDR3 spells CSVGQANTEAFF. The CDR3 nucleotides read TGCAGCGTGGGACAGGCGAACACTGAAGCTTTCTTT.

This clonotype occurred a few times. This chain connects TRBV20-1 to TRBJ2-7; 7 nucleotides line up with TRBD1. J was trimmed by 3 bases and V by 3 bases; bases with no gene match: 5. This CDR3 comprises 13 residues. Looked up from germline, CDR1 is DFQATT and CDR2 is SNEGSKA (reference sequence). CDR3 in DNA: TGCAGTGCTAGGGGGGACAGCGGCTACGAGCAGTACTTC. Amino acids: CSARGDSGYEQYF.

The genes are TRBV24-1 and TRBJ2-5; 8 bases align to TRBD1. V was pared by 4 bases and J by 4 bases, with 7 bases of the junction left unmatched. Germline CDR1 and CDR2: KGHDR and SFDVKD. The CDR3 has 15 residues. The CDR3 region is CATSEGRQGSETQYF. CDR3 DNA: TGTGCCACCAGTGAGGGGAGACAGGGGTCAGAGACCCAGTACTTC.

The J gene is TRBJ2-4, the V gene TRBV5-1, with D maybe TRBD1 (6 bases). Germline CDR1 reads SGHRS; CDR2 reads YFSETQ. V lost 4 bases to trimming and J lost 2 bases, with 19 bases between them. There are 17 residues in the CDR3. This chain's CDR3 is CASSLMDSLSPKNIQYF. DNA of the CDR3: TGCGCCAGCAGCCTGATGGACAGCCTCTCTCCCAAAAACATTCAGTACTTC.

The J gene is TRBJ1-1, the V gene TRBV12-3 or TRBV12-4; D remains unclear. The CDR3 is 13 residues long. Trimming cost V 6 bases and J 2 bases, with 10 bases left between them. Here the CDR3 DNA reads TGTGCCAGCAGCGAATATAGCAACACTGAAGCTTTCTTT. As protein: CASSEYSNTEAFF.

This clonotype was found a few times. The chain joins TRBV29-1 to TRBJ2-4; no firm D call. TRBJ2-7 matches the DNA end more closely, so the J call is doubtful. CDR3 length: 12 residues. Germline CDR1 and CDR2: SQVTM and ANQGSEA. This CDR3 reads CSVSWIRYEQYF. CDR3 nucleotides: TGCAGCGTCTCATGGATACGGTACGAGCAGTACTTC.

The chain joins TRBV20-1 to TRBJ2-4; 13 nucleotides align to TRBD2. Trimming at V came to 6 bases and at J to 2 bases, leaving 4 bases not matched to a gene. CDR3 size: 15 residues. The germline gives CDR1 DFQATT, CDR2 SNEGSKA (reference sequence). DNA of the CDR3: TGCAGTGCCCAACTAGCGGGAGGGCCCAAAAACATTCAGTACTTC. Protein sequence: CSAQLAGGPKNIQYF.

CDR3 DNA sequence: TGTGCCAGCACCTCTAATTCCCCTCGACAGGATTTAAATACGCAGTATTTT. This gives the protein CASTSNSPRQDLNTQYF. V is TRBV6-1 and J is TRBJ2-3; D perhaps matches TRBD1 (6 bases). Deletions cut 7 bases from V and 7 bases from J, with 27 bases between. There are 17 residues in the CDR3. Germline CDR1 reads MNHNS; CDR2 reads SASEGT.

V gene TRBV10-3 combines with J gene TRBJ2-7, with 9 nucleotides matching TRBD2. Trimming took 1 base from V and 5 from J; bases not matched to a gene: 12. This CDR3 spans 17 amino acids. Germline V gives CDR1 ENHRY, CDR2 SYGVKD. Here the CDR3 DNA reads TGTGCCATCAGTGAGTTCGCCTCTAGCGGGGCCCGCGACGAGCAGTACTTC. This sequence encodes CAISEFASSGARDEQYF.

The rearrangement joins TRBV29-1 to TRBJ2-2; a possible D gene is TRBD1 (5 bases). CDR3 length equals 14 residues. Trimming removed 4 bases from V and 6 bases from J, with 15 bases in between. Germline V gene data show CDR1 as SQVTM and CDR2 as ANQGSEA. The CDR3 sequence: CSVGRSGLPGELFF. In nucleotides, the CDR3 is TGCAGCGTTGGAAGGTCAGGGCTGCCCGGGGAGCTGTTTTTT.

The CDR3 loop is CSARGAGGRNEQFF. The CDR3 DNA reads as TGCAGTGCTAGAGGAGCGGGAGGGCGCAATGAGCAGTTCTTC. This sequence joins TRBV20-1 and TRBJ2-1; 10 bases map to TRBD2. The CDR3 runs 14 residues. The germline V gene has CDR1 DFQATT and CDR2 SNEGSKA (reference sequence). The trim removed 1 base at V and 6 bases at J, leaving 3 bases unmatched.

The chain links TRBV7-2 to TRBJ2-7, with no clear D. CDR3 size: 14 residues. V was clipped by 2 bases and J by 1 base, with 9 bases between them. Germline V lookup: CDR1 SGHTA, CDR2 FQGNSA. The CDR3 spells CASSLSRTSYEQYF. CDR3 in DNA: TGTGCCAGCAGCTTAAGTAGAACGTCCTACGAGCAGTACTTC.

V and J are TRBV12-3 or TRBV12-4 and TRBJ2-7; the match to TRBD1 covers 10 bases. The CDR3 has 14 residues. Losses at the gene ends were 3 bases for V and 3 bases for J; bases not matched to a gene: 2. The chain's CDR3 is CASSFGDRGYEQYF. Here the CDR3 DNA reads TGTGCCAGCAGTTTTGGGGACAGGGGCTACGAGCAGTACTTC.

The rearrangement uses TRBV6-6 and TRBJ1-5; D call uncertain. The V gene lost 6 bases and the J gene lost 0 bases, with 12 bases spanning the gap. CDR3 length: 15 amino acids. The germline CDR1 and CDR2 sequences are MNHNY and SVGAGI (reference sequence). CDR3 region: CASSLEKGSNQPQHF. CDR3 nucleotides: TGTGCCAGCAGCCTAGAGAAGGGTAGCAATCAGCCCCAGCATTTT.

The genes are TRBV7-9 and TRBJ2-1; TRBD1 aligns across 8 bases. The CDR3 extends over 15 amino acids. J gave up 8 bases and V 1 base, and 7 bases lay outside the gene matches. Germline CDR1 and CDR2: SEHNR and FQNEAQ (reference sequence). The chain's CDR3 is CASSLVQGVYDEQFF. The CDR3 DNA is TGTGCCAGCAGCTTAGTACAGGGGGTTTATGATGAGCAGTTCTTC. The variable domain in full, completed from reference TRBV7-9 and TRBJ2-1, reads DTGVSQNPRHKITKRGQNVTFRCDPISEHNRLYWYRQTLGQGPEFLTYFQNEAQLEKSRLLSDRFSAERPKGSFSTLEIQRTEQGDSAMYLCASSLVQGVYDEQFFGPGTRLTVL.

This clonotype was observed many times. V and J are TRBV7-2 and TRBJ2-3; D call uncertain. The CDR3 has 14 amino acids. The germline CDR1 and CDR2 sequences are SGHTA and FQGNSA. Trimming removed 1 base at V and 4 bases at J, with 9 bases between. In DNA form, the CDR3 reads TGTGCCAGCAGCTTAGAGGGCAATGCAGATACGCAGTATTTT. As protein: CASSLEGNADTQYF.

This chain links TRBV18 with TRBJ2-2; D is unresolved. CDR1 and CDR2 (germline): KGHSH, LQKENI. V was shortened by 3 bases and J by 0 bases, with 14 bases between the two germline ends. The CDR3 consists of 17 residues. The chain's CDR3 is CASSPTSTSPNTGELFF. CDR3 in DNA: TGTGCCAGCTCACCCACATCGACATCCCCGAACACCGGGGAGCTGTTTTTT.

This clonotype was found a few times. The rearrangement uses TRBV5-4 and TRBJ2-3; D is perhaps TRBD1 or TRBD2 (5 bases each). The CDR3 consists of 16 residues. Germline V gene sequence: CDR1 SGHNT, CDR2 YYREEE (reference sequence). V lost 2 bases and J 6 bases, leaving 19 bases between the germline ends. CDR3 amino acids: CASSFTGTKESDTQYF. DNA of the CDR3: TGTGCCAGCAGCTTTACCGGGACGAAGGAGTCGGATACGCAGTATTTT.

In this sample, this clonotype turned up a few times. V is TRBV7-2 and J is TRBJ2-1; 10 positions match TRBD2. Unmatched junction bases numbered 6, after V lost 3 bases and J lost 4 bases. CDR3 size: 16 residues. The germline gives CDR1 SGHTA, CDR2 FQGNSA. The CDR3 coding sequence is TGTGCCAGCAGCTTGGGACTAGCGAGAGGGTACAATGAGCAGTTCTTC. Translation gives CASSLGLARGYNEQFF.

This clonotype appeared a few times. The V gene is TRBV27, the J gene TRBJ2-7; possibly TRBD1 for D (5 bases). CDR1 MNHEY and CDR2 SMNVEV come from the germline V gene (reference sequence). V was clipped by 4 bases and J by 7 bases, with 11 bases between them. The CDR3 sequence is 12 residues long. DNA of the CDR3: TGTGCCAGCAGTTCCCTGGGGCGTGAGCAGTACTTC. This gives the protein CASSSLGREQYF.

This chain links TRBV7-3 with TRBJ2-3; D not resolved. The CDR3 totals 15 residues. V gave up 1 base and J gave up 1 base, with 9 bases separating them. Germline CDR1 is SGHTA and CDR2 is FQGTGA. This CDR3 is CASSLRVSGTDTQYF. CDR3 bases: TGTGCCAGCAGCTTAAGAGTATCGGGCACAGATACGCAGTATTTT.

The CDR3 nucleotides are TGTGCCAGCAGGCTAGCGGGAGAGGTAGATACGCAGTATTTT. Its protein is CASRLAGEVDTQYF. V is TRBV12-3 or TRBV12-4 and J is TRBJ2-3; 10 bases map to TRBD2. This CDR3 contains 14 residues. Unmatched junction bases numbered 5, after V lost 6 bases and J lost 5 bases.

A word on this clonotype: Compared with germline, one end of the junction differs, possibly owing to a read error. The J gene is TRBJ1-4, the V gene TRBV18; 10 bases align to TRBD1. Germline loops: CDR1 KGHSH, CDR2 LQKENI. The CDR3 loop spans 16 amino acids. CDR3 nucleotides: TGTGCCAGCTCTCCACGACAGGGGGCCGTAGAGGAAAAACTGTTTTTT. Protein product: CASSPRQGAVEEKLFF.